These T cell receptor beta chains were read from a single sample in a study of blood T cells in healthy people across ages. TCRdb reprocessed the 5' RACE reads via MiXCR and lists one record per CDR3 protein. The sample holds hundreds of thousands of distinct CDR3 sequences; over 40% are singletons and the top ten take roughly 13%. Sequenced material: blood. All receptors derive from a woman older than 75 in good health. CDR3s include the opening cysteine and the closing phenylalanine or tryptophan. Each record gives: clone size, J gene, V gene, D gene, CDR3 protein, CDR3 DNA. D genes are given only for firm matches. Part of the rows lack a size; the others show once, few, many or a class for expanded clones.

size: few
J: TRBJ2-2
V: TRBV20-1
D: TRBD2
CDR3: CSATSGSPGELFF
DNA: TGCAGTGCTACTAGCGGGAGCCCCGGGGAGCTGTTTTTT

size: many
J: TRBJ2-3
V: TRBV5-1
D: -
CDR3: CASSLGPRVGHTDTQYF
DNA: TGCGCCAGCAGCTTGGGTCCCAGGGTTGGGCACACAGATACGCAGTATTTT

size: many
J: TRBJ2-3
V: TRBV7-9
D: -
CDR3: CASRSSGYTDTQYF
DNA: TGTGCCAGCAGGTCCTCGGGATACACAGATACGCAGTATTTT

size: many
J: TRBJ2-1
V: TRBV5-1
D: TRBD2
CDR3: CASSLTSGSFGEQFF
DNA: TGCGCCAGCAGCCTTACTAGCGGGAGCTTCGGAGAGCAGTTCTTC

size: -
J: TRBJ2-2
V: TRBV29-1
D: TRBD1
CDR3: CSARTGVYVTGELFF
DNA: TGCAGCGCCCGAACAGGGGTCTATGTCACCGGGGAGCTGTTTTTT

size: once
J: TRBJ1-4
V: TRBV18
D: TRBD1
CDR3: CASSPNRGWEKLFF
DNA: TGTGCCAGCTCACCTAACAGGGGCTGGGAAAAACTGTTTTTT

size: few
J: TRBJ2-1
V: TRBV20-1
D: TRBD2
CDR3: CSARGLAGDSEQFF
DNA: TGCAGTGCTAGAGGGCTAGCGGGAGATAGTGAGCAGTTCTTC

size: -
J: TRBJ1-4
V: TRBV29-1
D: -
CDR3: CSVGLGGTNEKLFF
DNA: TGCAGCGTTGGCCTAGGGGGAACTAATGAAAAACTGTTTTTT

size: few
J: TRBJ2-2
V: TRBV24-1
D: -
CDR3: CATSDRTLHGGGELFF
DNA: TGTGCCACCAGTGATCGGACTCTTCACGGTGGCGGGGAGCTGTTTTTT

size: -
J: TRBJ2-1
V: TRBV5-1
D: TRBD2
CDR3: CASRGGLAGVRSPYNEQFF
DNA: TGCGCCAGCAGGGGAGGGCTAGCGGGAGTAAGGTCGCCCTACAATGAGCAGTTCTTC

size: many
J: TRBJ2-7
V: TRBV6-1
D: TRBD2
CDR3: CASSESSGGTYEQYF
DNA: TGTGCCAGCAGTGAATCGAGCGGGGGTACCTACGAGCAGTACTTC

size: -
J: TRBJ2-3
V: TRBV27
D: -
CDR3: CASSLSNTQYF
DNA: TGTGCCAGCAGTTTATCTAATACGCAGTATTTT

size: -
J: TRBJ2-4
V: TRBV29-1
D: -
CDR3: CSERVAKNIQYF
DNA: TGCAGCGAACGGGTAGCCAAAAACATTCAGTACTTC

size: many
J: TRBJ2-5
V: TRBV3-1
D: TRBD2
CDR3: CASSQARLAGRQETQYF
DNA: TGTGCCAGCAGCCAAGCTAGACTAGCGGGGCGACAAGAGACCCAGTACTTC

size: few
J: TRBJ1-1
V: TRBV3-1
D: -
CDR3: CASSNGGSGNAFF
DNA: TGTGCCAGCAGCAACGGGGGTTCGGGGAATGCTTTCTTT

size: few
J: TRBJ2-2
V: TRBV9
D: -
CDR3: CASSPRRMNTGELFF
DNA: TGTGCCAGCAGCCCCCGTAGGATGAACACCGGGGAGCTGTTTTTT

size: few
J: TRBJ2-1
V: TRBV25-1
D: TRBD2
CDR3: CASSETSGTAYNEQFF
DNA: TGTGCCAGCAGTGAGACTAGCGGAACAGCATACAATGAGCAGTTCTTC

size: -
J: TRBJ2-4
V: TRBV2
D: -
CDR3: CASSEEGSGNIQYF
DNA: TGTGCCAGCAGTGAAGAGGGGTCTGGGAACATTCAGTACTTC

size: -
J: TRBJ1-6
V: TRBV9
D: -
CDR3: CASSVNGSPLHF
DNA: TGTGCCAGCAGCGTCAACGGTTCACCCCTCCACTTT

size: -
J: TRBJ1-1
V: TRBV6-2/TRBV6-3
D: -
CDR3: CASSGENTEAFF
DNA: TGTGCCAGCAGTGGGGAGAACACTGAAGCTTTCTTT

size: many
J: TRBJ2-4
V: TRBV5-1
D: TRBD2
CDR3: CASSLDSGGSKNIQYF
DNA: TGCGCCAGCAGCTTGGACTCGGGGGGTTCCAAAAACATTCAGTACTTC

size: -
J: TRBJ2-3
V: TRBV5-1
D: TRBD1
CDR3: CASSFGGQRTDTQYF
DNA: TGTGCCAGCAGCTTTGGGGGACAGCGCACAGATACGCAGTATTTT

size: few
J: TRBJ2-2
V: TRBV9
D: TRBD1
CDR3: CASSVLQGATGELFF
DNA: TGTGCCAGCAGCGTACTCCAGGGGGCTACCGGGGAGCTGTTTTTT

size: -
J: TRBJ1-4
V: TRBV4-1
D: -
CDR3: CASSQGEGLFF
DNA: TGCGCCAGCAGCCAAGGCGAGGGACTGTTTTTT

size: many
J: TRBJ2-1
V: TRBV20-1
D: TRBD1
CDR3: CSARGQGIRNYNEQFF
DNA: TGCAGTGCTAGAGGACAGGGGATAAGGAACTACAATGAGCAGTTCTTC

size: few
J: TRBJ2-7
V: TRBV20-1
D: -
CDR3: CSARDSRTTYEQYF
DNA: TGCAGTGCTAGAGACTCAAGAACAACCTACGAGCAGTACTTC

size: many
J: TRBJ2-5
V: TRBV14
D: -
CDR3: CASSQVRETQYF
DNA: TGTGCCAGCAGCCAAGTCCGGGAGACCCAGTACTTC

size: few
J: TRBJ2-3
V: TRBV24-1
D: -
CDR3: CATSLLRTDTQYF
DNA: TGTGCCACCAGCTTACTCCGCACAGATACGCAGTATTTT

size: many
J: TRBJ2-3
V: TRBV7-9
D: -
CDR3: CASDQYSPSTDTQYF
DNA: TGTGCCAGCGACCAGTACAGTCCTAGCACAGATACGCAGTATTTT

size: once
J: TRBJ1-1
V: TRBV7-3
D: -
CDR3: CASSLSGSAPEAFF
DNA: TGTGCCAGCAGCTTAAGCGGTTCAGCGCCTGAAGCTTTCTTT

size: -
J: TRBJ2-7
V: TRBV10-3
D: TRBD1
CDR3: CAISEPGQGTHEQYF
DNA: TGTGCCATCAGTGAGCCGGGACAGGGAACCCACGAGCAGTACTTC

size: few
J: TRBJ2-5
V: TRBV28
D: -
CDR3: CASSWGKGDEDQETQYF
DNA: TGTGCCAGCAGTTGGGGGAAGGGAGATGAGGACCAAGAGACCCAGTACTTC

size: -
J: TRBJ1-3
V: TRBV10-3
D: TRBD1
CDR3: CAISERGLGNTIYF
DNA: TGTGCCATCAGTGAAAGGGGGCTAGGAAACACCATATATTTT

size: -
J: TRBJ2-2
V: TRBV5-1
D: -
CDR3: CASKQGGTGELFF
DNA: TGCGCCAGCAAGCAGGGCGGCACCGGGGAGCTGTTTTTT

size: -
J: TRBJ2-2
V: TRBV5-1
D: -
CDR3: CASSFYGELFF
DNA: TGCGCCAGCAGCTTTTACGGGGAGCTGTTTTTT

size: -
J: TRBJ2-7
V: TRBV24-1
D: -
CDR3: CATSDPDLSSYNEQYF
DNA: TGTGCCACCAGTGACCCTGACCTCAGCTCCTACAATGAGCAGTACTTC

size: -
J: TRBJ2-7
V: TRBV2
D: TRBD2
CDR3: CASQGTSGGYEQYF
DNA: TGTGCCAGCCAAGGGACTAGCGGGGGCTACGAGCAGTACTTC

size: -
J: TRBJ1-2
V: TRBV12-3/TRBV12-4
D: TRBD1
CDR3: CASRLTGGEYGYTF
DNA: TGTGCCAGCAGGTTGACAGGGGGCGAATATGGCTACACCTTC

size: many
J: TRBJ2-7
V: TRBV20-1
D: -
CDR3: CSPADFNRFSYEQYF
DNA: TGCAGTCCCGCGGACTTCAACCGGTTTTCCTACGAGCAGTACTTC

size: -
J: TRBJ2-1
V: TRBV12-3/TRBV12-4
D: -
CDR3: CASSLGRARGEQFF
DNA: TGTGCCAGCAGTTTAGGCAGGGCACGGGGAGAGCAGTTCTTC

size: few
J: TRBJ2-5
V: TRBV10-3
D: -
CDR3: CAITAGGGSKETQYF
DNA: TGTGCCATCACCGCGGGTGGGGGCTCCAAAGAGACCCAGTACTTC

size: -
J: TRBJ2-5
V: TRBV7-3
D: -
CDR3: CASSQGSGPQTQYF
DNA: TGTGCCAGCAGCCAGGGTAGTGGTCCTCAGACCCAGTACTTC

size: many
J: TRBJ2-3
V: TRBV29-1
D: -
CDR3: CSVGSGEEDTQYF
DNA: TGCAGCGTTGGTTCGGGAGAGGAGGATACGCAGTATTTT

size: -
J: TRBJ2-5
V: TRBV28
D: TRBD1
CDR3: CASSWTGGAGEQYF
DNA: TGTGCCAGCAGTTGGACAGGGGGCGCGGGAGAGCAGTACTTC

size: -
J: TRBJ2-3
V: TRBV20-1
D: -
CDR3: CSASLASASTDTQYF
DNA: TGCAGTGCTAGTTTGGCTAGTGCTAGCACAGATACGCAGTATTTT

size: few
J: TRBJ1-5
V: TRBV12-3/TRBV12-4
D: -
CDR3: CASSLEPQRGQPQHF
DNA: TGTGCCAGCAGTTTGGAGCCTCAAAGGGGTCAGCCCCAGCATTTT

size: -
J: TRBJ1-1
V: TRBV10-3
D: -
CDR3: CATAQGNEAFF
DNA: TGTGCCACCGCACAGGGCAATGAAGCTTTCTTT